These 4 T cell receptor beta chains originate from one sample sequenced in a study of shared T cell receptors in the human thymus. Sequenced by immunoSEQ multiplex PCR; TCRdb stores in-frame clones only, minus some. The sample yields approximately 730,000 clones, roughly 88% seen once. These data were also filed under a second study, of human thymus T cells.

The source material was thymocytes. These receptors came from a girl under two years old with a congenital heart defect.

The CDR3 nucleotides read TGTGCCAGCAGCGGTAGGGGGCATAGCAATCAGCCCCAGCATTTT. It specifies CASSGRGHSNQPQHF. The chain joins TRBV2 to TRBJ1-5; 7 bases line up with TRBD1. V lost 6 bases to trimming and J lost 0 bases; unmatched junction nucleotides: 5. The CDR3 runs to 15 residues. Germline assignment: CDR1 SNHLY and CDR2 FYNNEI.

The V gene is TRBV14, the J gene TRBJ1-2, with D possibly TRBD1 on 6 matching bases. The germline V gene encodes CDR1 SGHDN and CDR2 FVKESK. The CDR3 extends over 19 amino acids. Deletions cut 0 bases from V and 4 bases from J, with 24 bases between. CDR3 loop: CASSQDLRTDHSLIYGYTF. Written as DNA, the CDR3 is TGTGCCAGCAGCCAAGATCTCAGGACAGATCATTCCCTGATCTATGGCTACACCTTC.

This sequence joins TRBV4-3 and TRBJ1-2; D unresolved. Between the trimmed V and J ends, which lost 2 bases and 4 bases, there was a span of 17 bases. The length of the CDR3 is 16 residues. CDR1 and CDR2 (germline): LGHNA, YSLEER. The CDR3, as DNA: TGCGCCAGCAGCCAATATCAAGGGTCGGGGATCTATGGCTACACCTTC. Protein product: CASSQYQGSGIYGYTF.

The chain carries TRBV28 and TRBJ1-3; D is unclear. Germline assignment: CDR1 MDHEN and CDR2 SYDVKM. This CDR3 has 13 amino acids. The V and J ends lost 6 bases and 0 bases respectively, with 6 bases between them. The CDR3 nucleotides read TGTGCCAGCAGCCGTCTCTCTGGAAACACCATATATTTT. Translating gives CASSRLSGNTIYF.